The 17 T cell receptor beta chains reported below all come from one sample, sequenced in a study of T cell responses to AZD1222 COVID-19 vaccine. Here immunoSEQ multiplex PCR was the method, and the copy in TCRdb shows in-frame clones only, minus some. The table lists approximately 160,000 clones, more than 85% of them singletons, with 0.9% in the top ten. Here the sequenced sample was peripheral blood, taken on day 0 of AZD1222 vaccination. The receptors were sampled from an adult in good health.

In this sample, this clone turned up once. CDR3 loop: CASSPPTGQGLGETQYF. The CDR3 DNA sequence: TGTGCCAGCTCACCACCGACGGGACAGGGGTTGGGAGAGACCCAGTACTTC. J is TRBJ2-5 and V is TRBV18; 10 bases agree with TRBD1. The germline gives CDR1 KGHSH, CDR2 LQKENI. V shed 0 bases and J 4 bases; nucleotides not matched to a gene: 8. There are 17 residues in the CDR3.

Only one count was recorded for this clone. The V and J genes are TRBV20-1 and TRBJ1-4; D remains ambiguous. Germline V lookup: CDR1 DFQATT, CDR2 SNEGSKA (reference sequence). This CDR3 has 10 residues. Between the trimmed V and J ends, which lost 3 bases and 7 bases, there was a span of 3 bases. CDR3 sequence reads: CSARGEKLFF. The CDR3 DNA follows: TGCAGTGCTAGGGGTGAAAAACTGTTTTTT.

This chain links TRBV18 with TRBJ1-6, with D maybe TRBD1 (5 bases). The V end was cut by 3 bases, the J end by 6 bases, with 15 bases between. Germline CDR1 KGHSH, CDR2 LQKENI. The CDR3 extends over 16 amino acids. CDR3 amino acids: CASSPPGGLGNSPLHF. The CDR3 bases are TGTGCCAGCTCACCGCCCGGGGGTCTAGGTAATTCACCCCTCCACTTT.

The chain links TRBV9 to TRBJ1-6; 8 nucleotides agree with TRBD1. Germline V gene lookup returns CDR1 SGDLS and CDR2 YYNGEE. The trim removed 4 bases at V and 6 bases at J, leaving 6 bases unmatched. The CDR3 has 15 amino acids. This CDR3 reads CASSPRQGINSPLHF. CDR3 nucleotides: TGTGCCAGCAGCCCTAGACAGGGGATTAATTCACCCCTCCACTTT.

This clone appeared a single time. Here the CDR3 DNA reads TGTGCCAGCAGTTACTCGTATTCAGAGACCCAGTACTTC. Translation: CASSYSYSETQYF. The chain is built from TRBV6-5 and TRBJ2-5; D gene uncertain. Germline V gene lookup returns CDR1 MNHEY and CDR2 SVGAGI. CDR3 length: 13 amino acids. V dropped 0 bases and J dropped 4 bases, with 6 bases sitting between them.

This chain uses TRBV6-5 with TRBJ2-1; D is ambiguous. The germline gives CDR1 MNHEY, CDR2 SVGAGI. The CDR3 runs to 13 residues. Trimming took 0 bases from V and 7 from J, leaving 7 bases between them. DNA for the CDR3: TGTGCCAGCAGTTACTCCGCAGCAAATGAGCAGTTCTTC. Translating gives CASSYSAANEQFF.

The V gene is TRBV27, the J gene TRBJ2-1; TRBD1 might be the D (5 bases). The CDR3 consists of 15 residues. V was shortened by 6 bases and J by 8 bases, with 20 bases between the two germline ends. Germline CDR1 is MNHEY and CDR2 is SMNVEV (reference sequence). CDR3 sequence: CASRGPRARFYEQFF. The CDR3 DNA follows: TGTGCCAGCAGGGGGCCCAGGGCACGATTCTATGAGCAGTTCTTC.

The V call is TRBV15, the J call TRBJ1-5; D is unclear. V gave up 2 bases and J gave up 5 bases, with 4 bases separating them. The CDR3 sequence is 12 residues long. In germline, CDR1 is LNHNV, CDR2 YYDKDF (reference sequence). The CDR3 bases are TGTGCCACCAGCAGAATAGATCAGCCCCAGCATTTT. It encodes CATSRIDQPQHF.

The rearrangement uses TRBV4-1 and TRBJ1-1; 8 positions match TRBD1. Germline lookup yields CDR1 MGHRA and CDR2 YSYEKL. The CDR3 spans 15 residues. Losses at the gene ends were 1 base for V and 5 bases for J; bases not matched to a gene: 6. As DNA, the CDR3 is TGCGCCAGCAGCCAAGTAGGACAGGGTTGGACTGAAGCTTTCTTT. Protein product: CASSQVGQGWTEAFF.

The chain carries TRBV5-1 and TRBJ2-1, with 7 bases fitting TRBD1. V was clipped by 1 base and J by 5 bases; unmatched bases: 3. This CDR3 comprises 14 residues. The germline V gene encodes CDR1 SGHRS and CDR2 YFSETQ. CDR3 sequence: CASSLSTGDNEQFF. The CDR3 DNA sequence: TGCGCCAGCAGCTTGTCCACAGGGGACAATGAGCAGTTCTTC.

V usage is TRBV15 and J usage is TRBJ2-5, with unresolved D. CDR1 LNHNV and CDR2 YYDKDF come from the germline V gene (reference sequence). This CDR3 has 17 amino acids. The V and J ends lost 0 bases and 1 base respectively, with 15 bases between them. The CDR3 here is CATSREPPGGGQETQYF. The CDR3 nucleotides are TGTGCCACCAGCAGAGAACCCCCGGGTGGTGGCCAAGAGACCCAGTACTTC.

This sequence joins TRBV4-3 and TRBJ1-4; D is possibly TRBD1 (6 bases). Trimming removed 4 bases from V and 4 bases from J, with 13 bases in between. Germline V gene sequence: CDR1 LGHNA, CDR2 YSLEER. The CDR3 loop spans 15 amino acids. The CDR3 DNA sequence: TGCGCCAGCAGCCGGGAACAGGGAGGTAATGAAAAACTGTTTTTT. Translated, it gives CASSREQGGNEKLFF.

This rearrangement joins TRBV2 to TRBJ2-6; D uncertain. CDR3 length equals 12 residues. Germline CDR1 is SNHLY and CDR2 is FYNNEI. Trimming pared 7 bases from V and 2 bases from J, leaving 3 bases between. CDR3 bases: TGTGCCAGCAATACTGGGGCCAACGTCCTGACTTTC. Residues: CASNTGANVLTF.

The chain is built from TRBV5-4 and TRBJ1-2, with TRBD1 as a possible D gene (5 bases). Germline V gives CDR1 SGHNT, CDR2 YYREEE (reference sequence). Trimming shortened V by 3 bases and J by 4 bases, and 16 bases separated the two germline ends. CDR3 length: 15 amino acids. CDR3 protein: CASSYGTEGSYGYTF. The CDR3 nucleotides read TGTGCCAGCAGCTATGGGACCGAGGGGTCCTATGGCTACACCTTC.

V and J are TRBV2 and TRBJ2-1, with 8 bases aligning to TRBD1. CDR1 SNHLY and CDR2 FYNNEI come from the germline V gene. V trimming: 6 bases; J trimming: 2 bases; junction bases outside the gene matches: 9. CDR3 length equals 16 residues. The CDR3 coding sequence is TGTGCCAGCAGCGGAATCCGGGACAGGACCTACAATGAGCAGTTCTTC. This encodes CASSGIRDRTYNEQFF.

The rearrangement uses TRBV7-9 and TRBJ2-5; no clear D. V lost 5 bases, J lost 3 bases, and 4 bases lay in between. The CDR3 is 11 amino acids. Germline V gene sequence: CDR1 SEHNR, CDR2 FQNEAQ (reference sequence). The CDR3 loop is CASSIKETQYF. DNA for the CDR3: TGTGCCAGCAGCATTAAAGAGACCCAGTACTTC.

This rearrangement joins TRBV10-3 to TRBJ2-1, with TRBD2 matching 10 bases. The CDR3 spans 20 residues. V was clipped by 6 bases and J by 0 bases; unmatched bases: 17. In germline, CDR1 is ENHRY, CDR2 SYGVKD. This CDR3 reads CAIRSHDSGGPLHSYNEQFF. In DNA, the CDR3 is TGTGCCATCAGATCCCACGATAGCGGGGGGCCCCTTCACTCCTACAATGAGCAGTTCTTC.